One and the same sample provided the 32 T cell receptor beta chains below, sequenced in a study of spatial heterogeneity in lung cancer. Time point meaning: blood at routine non-recurrence follow-up after resection. MiXCR, applied by TCRdb to the 5' RACE reads, yields one record per CDR3 protein. The top ten hold less than 7% of the sample, which has roughly 15,000 distinct CDR3 sequences, 15% to 20% seen once. Source: PBMCs, taken at follow-up. These receptors originate from a male donor with early-stage non-small cell lung cancer.

The table lists this clonotype with a few counts. V usage is TRBV7-2 and J usage is TRBJ2-7; 11 positions match TRBD1. Losses at the gene ends were 5 bases for V and 3 bases for J; bases not matched to a gene: 6. The germline V gene has CDR1 SGHTA and CDR2 FQGNSA. The CDR3 is 15 residues long. Written as DNA, the CDR3 is TGTGCCAGCAGCAAACCGGGACAGGGGGTCTACGAGCAGTACTTC. Translated: CASSKPGQGVYEQYF.

The chain couples TRBV4-1 to TRBJ1-1, with D possibly matching TRBD1 (6 bases). The CDR3 sequence is 14 residues long. V lost 6 bases to trimming and J lost 5 bases, with 16 bases between them. Germline CDR1 reads MGHRA; CDR2 reads YSYEKL. CDR3 protein: CASRGPLRGTEAFF. The CDR3 DNA follows: TGCGCCAGCAGAGGGCCTTTAAGGGGGACTGAAGCTTTCTTT.

This clonotype is medium-sized within its sample. V usage is TRBV7-6 and J usage is TRBJ2-7; D is possibly TRBD1 or TRBD2 (7 bases each). Per germline, CDR1 SGHVS and CDR2 FNYEAQ. Trimming stripped 5 bases from V and 5 bases from J, with 16 bases between. The CDR3 length is 14 residues. CDR3 in amino acids: CASSPRGGSHEQYF. DNA of the CDR3: TGTGCCAGCAGCCCCAGGGGGGGGTCCCACGAGCAGTACTTC.

This clonotype was observed a few times. The chain employs TRBV4-2 and TRBJ2-1, with D perhaps matching TRBD2 (5 bases). In germline, CDR1 is LGHNA, CDR2 YNFKEQ. V dropped 1 base and J dropped 13 bases, with 11 bases sitting between them. The length of the CDR3 is 12 residues. The CDR3 sequence is CASSQGGASQFF. The CDR3 nucleotides read TGTGCCAGCAGCCAAGGGGGAGCGTCCCAGTTCTTC.

This clonotype was seen just once. The chain links TRBV2 to TRBJ2-7, with D tentatively TRBD2 (5 bases). V was cut by 7 bases and J by 5 bases, with 12 bases left in between. CDR1 is SNHLY, CDR2 FYNNEI, per germline. This CDR3 contains 12 residues. The CDR3 is CASMSGFDEQYF. In DNA, the CDR3 is TGTGCCAGCATGTCGGGGTTTGACGAGCAGTACTTC.

This clonotype has more than one count but fewer than ten. The chain combines TRBV7-2 with TRBJ1-1; TRBD1 matches 10 bases. V shed 10 bases and J 2 bases; nucleotides not matched to a gene: 10. Germline CDR1 is SGHTA and CDR2 is FQGNSA. This CDR3 is built from 15 residues. The CDR3 DNA reads TGTGCCACCAACCGGGACAGGGGTCGAAACACTGAAGCTTTCTTT. Its protein is CATNRDRGRNTEAFF.

This clonotype was picked up a small number of times. This sequence joins TRBV10-3 and TRBJ1-1; D gene ambiguous. The V end lost 0 bases, the J end lost 8 bases, and 10 bases lay between the germline ends. CDR1 and CDR2 (germline): ENHRY, SYGVKD. The CDR3 runs to 13 residues. The CDR3 spells CAISESEGQEAFF. The CDR3 DNA sequence: TGTGCCATCAGTGAGTCCGAGGGTCAGGAAGCTTTCTTT.

The chain combines TRBV5-6 with TRBJ2-2, with 7 nucleotides matching TRBD2. The CDR3 contains 20 residues. J gave up 1 base and V 4 bases, and 19 bases lay outside the gene matches. The germline CDR1 and CDR2 sequences are SGHDT and YYEEEE. CDR3 sequence (DNA): TGTGCCAGCAGCCTCTATCTTTCCCGGGACTACGTACGGAACACCGGGGAGCTGTTTTTT. This codes for CASSLYLSRDYVRNTGELFF.

The V and J genes are TRBV12-3 or TRBV12-4 and TRBJ2-4, with TRBD1 identical over 8 bases. The CDR3 runs 16 residues. The J segment lost 8 bases and the V segment lost 2 bases, leaving 11 bases of the junction unmatched. The CDR3 is CASSLRRTGMGDIQYF. Here the CDR3 DNA reads TGTGCCAGCAGTTTACGCCGGACAGGGATGGGTGACATTCAGTACTTC.

This clonotype was found a few times. The chain couples TRBV5-1 to TRBJ2-1; TRBD2 matches at 8 bases. Germline loops: CDR1 SGHRS, CDR2 YFSETQ. This CDR3 comprises 16 residues. The V gene end was trimmed by 1 base and the J gene end by 3 bases; junction bases not matched to a gene: 6. CDR3 residues: CASSLSRGEVYNEQFF. The CDR3 coding sequence is TGCGCCAGCAGCTTGTCGCGGGGGGAAGTCTACAATGAGCAGTTCTTC.

This clonotype was counted many times. The rearrangement joins TRBV19 to TRBJ2-1; D might be TRBD1 (6 bases). Looked up from germline, CDR1 is LNHDA and CDR2 is SQIVND (reference sequence). The V gene lost 4 bases and the J gene lost 2 bases, with 15 bases spanning the gap. The CDR3 contains 16 residues. The CDR3 DNA reads as TGTGCCAGTAGTAAGGGGGACGCTGTCACCTACAATGAGCAGTTCTTC. Its protein is CASSKGDAVTYNEQFF. Combining the CDR3 with reference TRBV19 and TRBJ2-1 gives the whole variable domain DGGITQSPKYLFRKEGQNVTLSCEQNLNHDAMYWYRQDPGQGLRLIYYSQIVNDFQKGDIAEGYSVSREKKESFPLTVTSAQKNPTAFYLCASSKGDAVTYNEQFFGPGTRLTVL.

This clonotype turned up a few times. The chain combines TRBV7-6 with TRBJ2-5; D unclear. The CDR3 covers 14 residues. CDR1 SGHVS and CDR2 FNYEAQ come from the germline V gene. Deletions cut 1 base from V and 2 bases from J, with 8 bases between. CDR3 protein: CASSLGVGQETQYF. CDR3 in DNA: TGTGCCAGCAGCTTAGGTGTAGGACAAGAGACCCAGTACTTC.

The rearrangement uses TRBV5-1 and TRBJ2-7; D may be TRBD1 (6 bases). This CDR3 region has 16 residues. Trimming left V 1 base short and J 0 bases short, with 14 bases between. The germline V gene encodes CDR1 SGHRS and CDR2 YFSETQ. In DNA form, the CDR3 reads TGCGCCAGCAGCTTGCTAGGGACAAGGAGCTCCTACGAGCAGTACTTC. The encoded protein is CASSLLGTRSSYEQYF.

The chain is built from TRBV18 and TRBJ2-7; D is unresolved. The CDR3 totals 14 residues. V gave up 6 bases and J gave up 2 bases, with 14 bases separating them. CDR1 is KGHSH and CDR2 is LQKENI in the germline V gene. The CDR3 spells CASSQLGGTYEQYF. In DNA form, the CDR3 reads TGTGCCAGCTCCCAACTCGGCGGAACCTACGAGCAGTACTTC.

This clonotype was picked up many times. The chain employs TRBV5-1 and TRBJ2-3; D uncertain. Trimming cost V 2 bases and J 0 bases, with 10 bases left between them. This CDR3 spans 15 amino acids. Germline V gene data show CDR1 as SGHRS and CDR2 as YFSETQ. CDR3 DNA sequence: TGCGCCAGCAGCTTAGAAGACCCTAGCACAGATACGCAGTATTTT. Residues: CASSLEDPSTDTQYF.

The table lists this clonotype with a few counts. The gene calls are TRBV6-5 and TRBJ2-1; TRBD1 agrees at 8 bases. CDR3 size: 18 residues. V lost 7 bases to trimming and J lost 1 base; unmatched junction nucleotides: 15. Germline-derived CDR1 and CDR2 are MNHEY and SVGAGI. CDR3 amino acids: CASTNVGSGQGSYNEQFF. The DNA for the CDR3 is TGTGCCAGCACCAATGTGGGGTCAGGACAGGGTTCCTACAATGAGCAGTTCTTC.

This clonotype was counted only a few times. The chain combines TRBV7-3 with TRBJ2-1, with 11 bases fitting TRBD1. The CDR3 length is 15 residues. Unmatched junction bases numbered 5, after V lost 2 bases and J lost 8 bases. Looked up from germline, CDR1 is SGHTA and CDR2 is FQGTGA. Written as DNA, the CDR3 is TGTGCCAGCAGCTTAGGAGGACAGGGGGCTTATGAGCAGTTCTTC. This gives the protein CASSLGGQGAYEQFF.

In this sample, this clonotype turned up many times. This rearrangement joins TRBV20-1 to TRBJ2-1; possibly TRBD2 for D (5 bases). CDR1 is DFQATT and CDR2 is SNEGSKA in the germline V gene (reference sequence). There are 15 residues in the CDR3. V was trimmed by 0 bases and J by 7 bases, leaving 16 bases between them. The CDR3 nucleotides read TGCAGTGCTAGAGATTTGAGGGTAATCTCTAATGAGCAGTTCTTC. Residues: CSARDLRVISNEQFF.

This clonotype has a handful of counts. This chain links TRBV27 with TRBJ2-7; 10 bases match TRBD1. The CDR3 contains 13 residues. The trim removed 4 bases at V and 6 bases at J, leaving 3 bases unmatched. The germline V gene has CDR1 MNHEY and CDR2 SMNVEV (reference sequence). CDR3 in DNA: TGTGCCAGCAGTTGGACAGGGGGTTTCGAGCAGTACTTC. Its translation is CASSWTGGFEQYF.

The chain combines TRBV18 with TRBJ1-6, with 9 nucleotides matching TRBD1. This CDR3 comprises 14 residues. The germline V gene has CDR1 KGHSH and CDR2 LQKENI. V shed 3 bases, J shed 10 bases, and the junction held 4 bases outside the gene matches. CDR3 region: CASSPTGGRSPLHF. CDR3 nucleotides: TGTGCCAGCTCACCTACAGGGGGCCGGTCACCCCTCCACTTT. Complete variable domain (other parts from reference TRBV18 and TRBJ1-6): NAGVMQNPRHLVRRRGQEARLRCSPMKGHSHVYWYRQLPEEGLKFMVYLQKENIIDESGMPKERFSAEFPKEGPSILRIQQVVRGDSAAYFCASSPTGGRSPLHFGNGTRLTVT.

About this clonotype: A much larger clone sits a single nucleotide away, making a read error possible. The CDR3 spells CASSLAGGDQPQHF. The CDR3 nucleotides are TGTGCCAGCAGCTTAGCGGGTGGCGATCAGCCCCAGCATTTT. The rearrangement uses TRBV7-9 and TRBJ1-5; D uncertain. CDR3 size: 14 residues. The germline CDR1 and CDR2 sequences are SEHNR and FQNEAQ (reference sequence). Trimming pared 0 bases from V and 5 bases from J, leaving 8 bases between.

By its share, this clonotype is medium-sized. The chain combines TRBV6-5 with TRBJ1-2; D gene unclear. Germline V CDR1 and CDR2: MNHEY, SVGAGI. The CDR3 is 15 amino acids. Trimming cost V 7 bases and J 1 base, with 16 bases left between them. The CDR3 loop is CASTKTSTLNYGYTF. CDR3 DNA: TGTGCCAGCACCAAGACAAGCACTCTTAACTATGGCTACACCTTC.

This clonotype counts as medium-sized. V and J are TRBV7-8 and TRBJ2-7, with 9 bases identical to TRBD1. The germline V gene has CDR1 SGHVS and CDR2 FQNEAQ. Trimming removed 5 bases from V and 2 bases from J; junction bases left unmatched: 4. The CDR3 runs 14 residues. The CDR3 loop reads CASSLGTGPYEQYF. CDR3 in DNA: TGTGCCAGCAGCCTCGGGACAGGGCCCTACGAGCAGTACTTC.

This clonotype was observed a few times. As DNA, the CDR3 is TGCGCCAGCAGCCAAGATTTGGTATTCCGACAGACCTCTGGAAACACCATATATTTT. Translation gives CASSQDLVFRQTSGNTIYF. This sequence joins TRBV4-1 and TRBJ1-3; D may be TRBD1 (5 bases). The CDR3 consists of 19 residues. The germline V gene has CDR1 MGHRA and CDR2 YSYEKL. The V end was cut by 0 bases, the J end by 0 bases, with 18 bases between.

In this sample, this clonotype turned up many times. Here the CDR3 reads CASRDGTGELFF. The CDR3 nucleotides read TGTGCCTCCCGGGACGGCACCGGGGAGCTGTTTTTT. The chain joins TRBV24-1 to TRBJ2-2; D tentatively fits TRBD1 or TRBD2 (5 bases each). In germline, CDR1 is KGHDR, CDR2 SFDVKD. This CDR3 spans 12 amino acids. The V end lost 12 bases, the J end lost 4 bases, and 11 bases lay between the germline ends.

This chain uses TRBV5-1 with TRBJ2-5; 7 nucleotides agree with TRBD1. V dropped 2 bases and J dropped 2; count of bases not matched to a gene: 6. There are 15 residues in the CDR3. Germline V gene lookup returns CDR1 SGHRS and CDR2 YFSETQ. The CDR3 coding sequence is TGCGCCAGCAGCTTTCGACAGGGATGGCAAGAGACCCAGTACTTC. Its protein product is CASSFRQGWQETQYF.

This clonotype was seen more than once but under ten times. V is TRBV2 and J is TRBJ1-2; 7 bases line up with TRBD1. CDR3 size: 15 residues. The germline gives CDR1 SNHLY, CDR2 FYNNEI. The trim removed 4 bases at V and 5 bases at J, leaving 10 bases unmatched. CDR3 nucleotide sequence: TGTGCCAGCAGTGCTGAAGGACAGGTGGAGTATGGCTACACCTTC. Encoded protein: CASSAEGQVEYGYTF.

The chain recombines TRBV7-8 with TRBJ2-2; either TRBD1 or TRBD2 may fit D (6 bases each). V was cut by 2 bases and J by 7 bases, with 14 bases left in between. Per germline, CDR1 SGHVS and CDR2 FQNEAQ. The CDR3 spans 15 residues. CDR3 nucleotide sequence: TGTGCCAGCAGCTTACAATGGGGGGCCGGCGGGGAGCTGTTTTTT. Its translation: CASSLQWGAGGELFF.

This clonotype was counted many times. The chain couples TRBV10-3 to TRBJ1-1; no reliable D call. The CDR3 extends over 16 amino acids. V shed 0 bases and J shed 0 bases, with 11 bases lying between them. CDR1 and CDR2 from the germline V gene are ENHRY and SYGVKD. The CDR3: CAISESSAYMNTEAFF. Here the CDR3 DNA reads TGTGCCATCAGTGAGTCCTCAGCTTACATGAACACTGAAGCTTTCTTT.

The rearrangement joins TRBV6-1 to TRBJ2-3; 7 nucleotides match TRBD1. Germline V CDR1 and CDR2: MNHNS, SASEGT. J gave up 1 base and V 7 bases, and 5 bases lay outside the gene matches. The CDR3 length is 14 residues. The CDR3 sequence: CASTRDRGTDTQYF. The CDR3, as DNA: TGTGCCAGCACCCGGGACAGAGGCACAGATACGCAGTATTTT.

This clonotype was observed a few times. In nucleotides, the CDR3 is TGTGCCAGCAGCCTAACCCGGGACAGCACAGATACGCAGTATTTT. This sequence encodes CASSLTRDSTDTQYF. J is TRBJ2-3 and V is TRBV6-5; possibly TRBD1 or TRBD2 for D (5 bases each). In germline, CDR1 is MNHEY, CDR2 SVGAGI. The CDR3 runs 15 residues. V was shortened by 6 bases and J by 0 bases, with 13 bases between the two germline ends.

Relative to its sample, this clonotype is medium-sized. The chain joins TRBV5-5 to TRBJ2-3; D not certain. V lost 3 bases, J lost 1 base, and 9 bases lay in between. Germline V CDR1 and CDR2: SGHKS, YYEKEE (reference sequence). The CDR3 runs 14 residues. The CDR3 region is CASSSVRGTDTQYF. CDR3 DNA: TGTGCCAGCAGCTCCGTGAGAGGCACAGATACGCAGTATTTT.